A selection of T cell receptor beta chains follows, all from one sample in a study of regulatory T cells in long-lasting Graves disease. TCRdb reanalysed the multiplex PCR reads using MiXCR and keeps one entry per CDR3 protein. Found here are roughly 520,000 distinct CDR3 sequences, around 12% of them singletons; the top ten hold approximately 9.6%. The sample also formed part of further work on T cells in Graves' hyperthyroidism and ophthalmopathy.

Sequences were derived from peripheral blood mononuclear cells (PBMCs), sampled at new diagnosis, from a patient treated with antithyroid drugs. Every receptor here comes from a woman in her 30s with Graves disease. Both conserved end residues are part of each CDR3. A D gene is named only where the DNA matches it firmly. The size of a clone is reported for some rows only, either as once, few or many, or as a class for expanded clones.

TRBJ2-7	NA	TRBV6-1	NA	TGTGCCAGCAGACCGGGACACACCTACGAGCAGTACTTC	CASRPGHTYEQYF
TRBJ1-1	NA	TRBV28	many	TGTGCCAGCAAGTCGCAAGGGGGGGCGAACACTGAAGCTTTCTTT	CASKSQGGANTEAFF
TRBJ2-1	TRBD2	TRBV24-1	NA	TGTGCCACCAGTGAGCATACCGGGACTAGCAGTCAGTTCTTC	CATSEHTGTSSQFF
TRBJ1-2	NA	TRBV7-2	many	TGTGCCAGCAGCTTAGCAGCAATTGGTTTCTACGGCTACACCTTC	CASSLAAIGFYGYTF
TRBJ2-7	TRBD1	TRBV6-1	NA	TGTGCCAGCAGGGCAACCCGACAGGGGCGGGAGCAGTACTTC	CASRATRQGREQYF
TRBJ2-7	NA	TRBV6-1	NA	TGTGCCAGCAGTGCGCGGACGGGATCCGAGCAGTACTTC	CASSARTGSEQYF
TRBJ1-2	NA	TRBV24-1	many	TGTGCCACCAGTGATTTGAGGGATGGCTACACCTTC	CATSDLRDGYTF
TRBJ1-4	NA	TRBV2	many	TGTGCCAGCAGTGCTGGGCAGCCAAATGAAAAACTGTTTTTT	CASSAGQPNEKLFF
TRBJ1-2	NA	TRBV3-1	many	TGTGCCAGCAGCCAAGGGACCGCTCTCTTTAACTATGGCTACACCTTC	CASSQGTALFNYGYTF
TRBJ2-1	TRBD1	TRBV14	NA	TGTGCCAGCAGCCAAGTCTTTACCGGGACAGGGTTATTATCGTACAATGAGCAGTTCTTC	CASSQVFTGTGLLSYNEQFF
TRBJ2-3	TRBD2	TRBV9	few	TGTGCCAGCAGCGTAGAAACGGGAGGGCCATCGGATACGCAGTATTTT	CASSVETGGPSDTQYF
TRBJ2-2	TRBD2	TRBV27	many	TGTGCCAGTTCTAGACTAGCGGGTCGCACCGGGGAGCTGTTTTTT	CASSRLAGRTGELFF
TRBJ2-7	TRBD2	TRBV12-3/TRBV12-4	many	TGTGCCAGCAGTTTTATCCTAGCGGGAGAGAACGAGCAGTACTTC	CASSFILAGENEQYF
TRBJ2-1	NA	TRBV2	many	TGTGCCAGCAAGTCCCGTTCCTACAATGAGCAGTTCTTC	CASKSRSYNEQFF
TRBJ2-1	TRBD2	TRBV10-1	many	TGCGCCAGCAGTTTGGGGACTAGCATAAATGAGCAGTTCTTC	CASSLGTSINEQFF
TRBJ1-2	NA	TRBV7-9	many	TGTGCCAGCAGCTTAGATACCTACGATGGCTACACCTTC	CASSLDTYDGYTF
TRBJ2-1	TRBD2	TRBV19	NA	TGTGCCAGTAGTATTGGCGGGGGGGTTCCTGAGCAGTTCTTC	CASSIGGGVPEQFF
TRBJ2-7	NA	TRBV12-3/TRBV12-4	many	TGTGCCAGCAGCAGGGGATTCGGGGAGCAGTACTTC	CASSRGFGEQYF
TRBJ1-1	TRBD1	TRBV29-1	many	TGCAGCTTTGGGACAGGCAAGTCTGAAGCTTTCTTT	CSFGTGKSEAFF
TRBJ2-2	NA	TRBV12-3/TRBV12-4	many	TGTGCCAGCAGTTTAGGCCAAGGGGGCACCGGGGAGCTGTTTTTT	CASSLGQGGTGELFF